The T cell receptor beta chain described here comes from a study of cytomegalovirus exposure and HLA in healthy donors. Overall study context: Out of 150 million to 200 million T cells, an earlier analysis found 117 million unique TCR beta sequences in total. General observations from the study: The classifier reportedly diagnosed cytomegalovirus status with high specificity and sensitivity.

To note about this clone: Its specificity is unknown.

PCR primers comprised 60 Vbeta and 13 Jbeta primers. Sequencing used immunoSEQ multiplex PCR; TCRdb keeps in-frame clones, though not all of them. Among 140,000 to 150,000 clones listed, around 59% were seen once. The sample was PBMCs. This sequence was found in a male donor in good health and CMV-seronegative.

The CDR3 DNA reads TGTGCCAGCAGCGCCGGGACATACGACAATGAGCAGTTCTTC. The encoded protein is CASSAGTYDNEQFF. This chain uses TRBV9 with TRBJ2-1; possible D gene TRBD1, 6 bases. Germline V gene data show CDR1 as SGDLS and CDR2 as YYNGEE. The CDR3 spans 14 residues. Deletions cut 3 bases from V and 5 bases from J, with 12 bases between.